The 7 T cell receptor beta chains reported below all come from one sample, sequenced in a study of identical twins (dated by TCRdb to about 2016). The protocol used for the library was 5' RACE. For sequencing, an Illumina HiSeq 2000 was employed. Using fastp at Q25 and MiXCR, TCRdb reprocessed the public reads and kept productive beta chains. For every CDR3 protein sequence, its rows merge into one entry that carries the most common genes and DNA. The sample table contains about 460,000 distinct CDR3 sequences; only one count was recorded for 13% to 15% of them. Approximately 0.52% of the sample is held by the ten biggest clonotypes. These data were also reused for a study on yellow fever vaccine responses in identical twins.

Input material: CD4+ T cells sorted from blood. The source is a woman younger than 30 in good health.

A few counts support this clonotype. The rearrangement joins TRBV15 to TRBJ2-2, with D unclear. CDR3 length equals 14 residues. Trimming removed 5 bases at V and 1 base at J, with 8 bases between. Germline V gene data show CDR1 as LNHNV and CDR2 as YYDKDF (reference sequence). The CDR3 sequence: CATSGVWNTGELFF. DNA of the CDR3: TGTGCCACCAGCGGTGTGTGGAACACCGGGGAGCTGTTTTTT.

The DNA for the CDR3 is TGTGCCAGCAGCCTCTCCCCCAGTAGCGGGGGGCTTAGCACAGATACGCAGTATTTT. Amino acids: CASSLSPSSGGLSTDTQYF. The chain employs TRBV7-8 and TRBJ2-3; 10 nucleotides match TRBD2. The CDR3 covers 19 residues. Germline CDR1 is SGHVS and CDR2 is FQNEAQ. V shed 5 bases and J 0 bases; nucleotides not matched to a gene: 14.

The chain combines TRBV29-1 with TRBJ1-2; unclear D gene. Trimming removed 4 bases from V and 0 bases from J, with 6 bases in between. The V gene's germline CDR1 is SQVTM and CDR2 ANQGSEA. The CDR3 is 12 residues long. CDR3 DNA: TGCAGCGTTGGACAAGCTAACTATGGCTACACCTTC. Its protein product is CSVGQANYGYTF.

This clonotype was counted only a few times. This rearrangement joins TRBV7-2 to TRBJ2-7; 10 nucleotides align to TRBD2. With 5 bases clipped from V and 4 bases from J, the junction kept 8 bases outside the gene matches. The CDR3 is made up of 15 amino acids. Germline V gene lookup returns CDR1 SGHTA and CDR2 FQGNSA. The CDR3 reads CASSPGLALQYEQYF. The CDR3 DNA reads TGTGCCAGCAGCCCGGGACTAGCGTTACAGTACGAGCAGTACTTC.

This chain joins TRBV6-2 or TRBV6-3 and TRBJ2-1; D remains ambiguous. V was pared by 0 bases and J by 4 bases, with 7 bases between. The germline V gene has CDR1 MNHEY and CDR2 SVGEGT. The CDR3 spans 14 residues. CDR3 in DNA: TGTGCCAGCAGTTACTCGCGGATTTACAATGAGCAGTTCTTC. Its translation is CASSYSRIYNEQFF.

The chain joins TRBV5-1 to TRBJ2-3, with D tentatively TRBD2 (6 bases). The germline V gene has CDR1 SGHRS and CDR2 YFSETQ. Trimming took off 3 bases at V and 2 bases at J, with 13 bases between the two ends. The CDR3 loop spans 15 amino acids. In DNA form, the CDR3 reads TGCGCCAGCAGCTCCAGACTAGGGTCCACAGATACGCAGTATTTT. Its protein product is CASSSRLGSTDTQYF.

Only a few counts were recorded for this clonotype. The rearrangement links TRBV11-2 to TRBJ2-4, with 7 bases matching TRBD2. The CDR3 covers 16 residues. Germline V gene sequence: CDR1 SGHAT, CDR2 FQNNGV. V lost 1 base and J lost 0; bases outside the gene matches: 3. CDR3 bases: TGTGCCAGCAGCTTAGCGGGGAGGGGAGCCAAAAACATTCAGTACTTC. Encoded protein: CASSLAGRGAKNIQYF.